This entry is about one T cell receptor (beta chain). The antigen this receptor binds is unknown. No per-base quality is available; no much larger clone lies one base away. Enrolling through a virtual design, the prospective study's participants ranged in age from about 18 to 89 years and lived across 24 United States geographic areas. In the prospective study, participants were assigned to cohorts based on the clinical history participants reported in a screening survey and a study questionnaire. ImmuneRACE Cohort 3 recovered participants were defined by two consecutive negative NP/OP PCR tests, healthcare professional clearance, or symptom resolution. In the prospective study, whole blood, serum and a nasopharyngeal or oropharyngeal swab were collected from each participant by mobile phlebotomists. Additional blood draws and questionnaires over an approximately two-month period could optionally be provided by prospective study participants. Before DNA extraction, prospective study blood samples were shipped either frozen or at room temperature.

The CDR3, from cysteine to phenylalanine, totals 14 residues. Just CDR3 DNA is preserved here, 42 bases in frame from base 1. Sequences SGHTA (CDR1) and FQGNSA (CDR2) are obtained from the germline V gene. Trimming removed 5 bases from V and 5 bases from J; the gene matches leave 7 bases unexplained. The data originate from a study of blood T cell repertoires in COVID-19 (dated by TCRdb to 2018 to 2020). General notes on the study: Samples from collaborators originated in the United States, Italy and Spain and spanned both the acute and convalescent phases of COVID-19. The prospective study material was composed of cDNA or gDNA derived from T cells, B-cell-depleted T cells, or PBMCs. Subjects who had been exposed to COVID-19, were actively infected with it, or had recovered from it provided the deeply sampled blood TCRbeta repertoires that made up the dataset. A freely available public database, intended as a resource for researchers studying the immune response to SARS-CoV-2, is where the repertoires were released. The samples were drawn from two sources: the first 160 participants of the ongoing ImmuneRACE study, and fewer than 1,500 subjects contributed by 6 global collaborators. Sample metadata almost always included a de-identified subject ID, COVID-19 status, age in years and sex. Where HLA class I and class II types were available, the types were taken from metadata supplied by the sample provider, not from assay-based typing. What the work shows at the level of the full study, not this receptor alone: Clinical and demographic metadata were provided uncurated, with the amount varying by source and participant.

TCRbeta CDR3 regions were amplified from genomic DNA by means of the immunoSEQ Assay, a bias-controlled multiplex PCR. The paper's processing steps were these. Within the assay, amplification of reference gene primers was used to estimate how many nucleated cells each sample contained. To quantify the absolute abundance of each unique TCRbeta CDR3 rearrangement, sequence reads were collapsed and filtered. Productive Simpson clonality was computed per sample as the square root of Simpson's diversity index over productive rearrangements. The clones in this table, taken by TCRdb from immuneACCESS, are in-frame only. Not every clone is retained; where verified, under half of the shortfall comes from an unresolved V gene, and the cause of the rest is unknown. V and J calls and clone size follow that table, whereas D and trimming were derived from the DNA. This sample comprises around 280,000 clones, approximately 88% of them detected only once. The ten largest account for about 5.7% of the sample.

The clonotype comes from a woman between 35 and 50 years old who had recovered from COVID-19. The V and J genes are TRBV7-2 and TRBJ2-5, with 8 central nucleotides matching TRBD2. The material sequenced was PBMCs or T cells enriched from blood (not recorded which). CDR3 reads: CASSEGLDEETQYF. The sequenced DNA: TGTGCCAGCAGCGAGGGACTAGACGAGGAGACCCAGTACTTC. Supplemented by the reference TRBV7-2 and TRBJ2-5 proteins around the CDR3, the complete variable domain is GAGVSQSPSNKVTEKGKDVELRCDPISGHTALYWYRQSLGQGLEFLIYFQGNSAPDKSGLPSDRFSAERTGGSVSTLTIQRTQQEDSAVYLCASSEGLDEETQYFGPGTRLLVL.